This is a list of T cell receptor beta chains from one sample in a study of T-cell reconstitution after alpha-beta-depleted transplantation in children. TCRdb itself ran the PCR reads through MiXCR, one entry per CDR3 protein. The sample yields 500,000 to 650,000 distinct CDR3 sequences, 10% to 15% seen once. The sequencing used PBMCs, mostly from graft donor cells, collected 360 days after TCRalphabeta/CD19-depleted stem cell transplant. All receptors come from a male patient aged 10 to 17 who had a stem cell transplant for acute myeloid leukemia, so the T cells may come from the graft donor. Each CDR3 is given with its conserved first and last residue. A D gene is named only where the DNA matches it firmly. Clone size appears in some rows only: once, few, many, or a class for an expanded clone.

clone size	J gene	V gene	D gene	CDR3 protein	CDR3 DNA
many	TRBJ2-7	TRBV20-1	-	CSARAGEQYF	TGCAGTGCTAGAGCAGGAGAGCAGTACTTC
few	TRBJ2-7	TRBV28	-	CASSFIRGPYEQYF	TGTGCCAGCAGTTTTATCCGGGGCCCCTACGAGCAGTACTTC
few	TRBJ2-3	TRBV10-3	TRBD2	CAIRQAGGPDTQYF	TGTGCCATCCGACAAGCGGGAGGGCCAGATACGCAGTATTTT
-	TRBJ2-7	TRBV21-1	-	CASSKERMGSRDYLYEQYF	TGTGCCAGCAGCAAAGAAAGGATGGGCAGCCGGGACTACCTCTACGAGCAGTACTTC
few	TRBJ1-1	TRBV25-1	-	CASSERTEAFF	TGTGCCAGCAGTGAACGGACTGAAGCTTTCTTT
many	TRBJ2-1	TRBV29-1	-	CSVEASGPYNEQFF	TGCAGCGTTGAGGCGAGCGGACCTTACAATGAGCAGTTCTTC
-	TRBJ1-5	TRBV3-1	-	CASSQTIGNQPQHF	TGTGCCAGCAGCCAAACTATTGGCAATCAGCCCCAGCATTTT
-	TRBJ2-7	TRBV20-1	TRBD2	CSAILAGPYEQYF	TGCAGTGCTATCCTAGCGGGCCCCTACGAGCAGTACTTC
many	TRBJ2-1	TRBV28	-	CASSGRPDGNEQFF	TGTGCCAGCAGTGGCCGTCCCGACGGCAATGAGCAGTTCTTC
few	TRBJ2-2	TRBV5-1	-	CASSPAPGGELFF	TGCGCCAGCAGCCCCGCCCCGGGCGGGGAGCTGTTTTTT
many	TRBJ1-2	TRBV3-1	TRBD1	CASSQDLGDSNYGYTF	TGTGCCAGCAGCCAAGATCTCGGGGACAGTAACTATGGCTACACCTTC
few	TRBJ2-3	TRBV20-1	-	CSAHSSGRTQYF	TGCAGTGCACACTCAAGCGGTCGTACGCAGTATTTT
-	TRBJ2-1	TRBV13	-	CASSRRTSAWGQGEQFF	TGTGCCAGCAGCAGAAGGACTAGCGCTTGGGGACAGGGTGAGCAGTTCTTC
many	TRBJ2-6	TRBV4-2	TRBD1	CASSQDRQGAGGANVLTF	TGTGCCAGCAGCCAAGATCGCCAGGGGGCAGGTGGGGCCAACGTCCTGACTTTC
many	TRBJ2-1	TRBV11-1	-	CASSNPVRAYNEQFF	TGTGCCAGCAGCAACCCGGTAAGGGCCTACAATGAGCAGTTCTTC
-	TRBJ2-2	TRBV12-3/TRBV12-4	TRBD2	CASRTVRSGKGTGELFF	TGTGCCAGCAGAACAGTCCGAAGCGGGAAAGGAACCGGGGAGCTGTTTTTT
-	TRBJ1-5	TRBV28	-	CASSLDTYSNQPQHF	TGTGCCAGCAGTTTAGACACATATAGCAATCAGCCCCAGCATTTT
many	TRBJ2-7	TRBV20-1	-	CSGMDSRTYEQYF	TGCAGTGGAATGGACAGCCGCACCTACGAGCAGTACTTC
few	TRBJ2-6	TRBV28	-	CASSYVSSGANVLTF	TGTGCCAGCAGCTATGTAAGCTCTGGGGCCAACGTCCTGACTTTC
many	TRBJ2-6	TRBV12-3/TRBV12-4	-	CASSLVLGMAGANVLTF	TGTGCCAGCAGTTTAGTTCTCGGAATGGCTGGGGCCAACGTCCTGACTTTC
few	TRBJ2-7	TRBV4-2	-	CASSQGALSPYEQYF	TGTGCCAGCAGCCAAGGGGCTCTTTCTCCCTACGAGCAGTACTTC
-	TRBJ2-2	TRBV7-2	-	CASSLATTGNTGELFF	TGTGCCAGCAGCTTAGCGACGACAGGGAACACCGGGGAGCTGTTTTTT
-	TRBJ1-1	TRBV29-1	-	CSASGTFNTEAFF	TGCAGCGCCTCCGGGACATTTAACACTGAAGCTTTCTTT
-	TRBJ1-1	TRBV12-5	-	CASGLGPTSRRNTEAFF	TGTGCTAGTGGTTTGGGTCCCACCTCGAGACGAAACACTGAAGCTTTCTTT
-	TRBJ1-5	TRBV12-3/TRBV12-4	-	CASSLKGDFYSNQPQHF	TGTGCCAGCAGTTTAAAAGGGGACTTCTATAGCAATCAGCCCCAGCATTTT
-	TRBJ2-7	TRBV20-1	TRBD2	CSARKGLADNYEQYF	TGCAGTGCTAGAAAGGGACTAGCGGATAACTACGAGCAGTACTTC
-	TRBJ1-2	TRBV7-9	-	CASSILTELNYGYTF	TGTGCCAGCAGCATCCTGACAGAGCTCAACTATGGCTACACCTTC
few	TRBJ2-4	TRBV20-1	-	CSAKTGFMALAKNIQYF	TGCAGTGCTAAGACAGGATTCATGGCCCTAGCCAAAAACATTCAGTACTTC
-	TRBJ2-5	TRBV29-1	-	CSVSDQETQYF	TGCAGCGTTTCGGACCAAGAGACCCAGTACTTC
-	TRBJ2-3	TRBV20-1	-	CSAVETSAKDTQYF	TGCAGTGCTGTGGAGACGAGCGCGAAGGATACGCAGTATTTT
-	TRBJ2-1	TRBV4-2	-	CASSQARGNEQFF	TGTGCCAGCAGCCAGGCACGGGGCAATGAGCAGTTCTTC
few	TRBJ2-1	TRBV11-2	-	CASSGTQGYNEQFF	TGTGCCAGCAGCGGTACCCAGGGTTACAATGAGCAGTTCTTC
few	TRBJ2-1	TRBV9	TRBD2	CASSVVLAGAYNEQFF	TGTGCCAGCAGCGTAGTACTAGCGGGAGCCTACAATGAGCAGTTCTTC